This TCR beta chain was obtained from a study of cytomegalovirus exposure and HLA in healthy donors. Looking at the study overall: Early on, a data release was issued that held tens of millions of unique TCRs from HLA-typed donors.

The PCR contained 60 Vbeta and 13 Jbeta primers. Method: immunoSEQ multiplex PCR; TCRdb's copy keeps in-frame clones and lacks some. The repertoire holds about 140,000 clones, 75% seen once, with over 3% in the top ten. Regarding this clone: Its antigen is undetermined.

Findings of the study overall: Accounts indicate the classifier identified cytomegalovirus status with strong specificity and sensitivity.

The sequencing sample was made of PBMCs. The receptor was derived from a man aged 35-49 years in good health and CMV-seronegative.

Written as DNA, the CDR3 is TGTGCCAGCAGCCCCCACTCCGGGACTCCCTCTTACGAGCAGTACTTC. As protein: CASSPHSGTPSYEQYF. This sequence joins TRBV9 and TRBJ2-7, with a possible D match to TRBD2 (6 bases). Deletions cut 4 bases from V and 4 bases from J, with 21 bases between. The CDR3 has 16 amino acids. The germline gives CDR1 SGDLS, CDR2 YYNGEE.